These T cell receptor beta chains were read from a single sample in a study of blood T cell repertoires in COVID-19. TCRdb's copy holds only in-frame clones and misses some; the assay was immunoSEQ multiplex PCR. The sample lists some 120,000 clones; more than 75% were seen once. Sample: peripheral blood. The origin of the receptors is a man in his sixties with acute or convalescent COVID-19. The CDR3 runs from the conserved cysteine through the conserved F or W. The D gene is left open where the match is weak. The size of a clone is reported for some rows only, either as once, few or many, or as a class for expanded clones.

- TRBJ1-2 once TRBV7-9 TGTGCCAGCAGCTTAGACATCGTAGTGCAATTCGGGGGCTACACCTTC CASSLDIVVQFGGYTF
TRBD1 TRBJ1-5 - TRBV28 TGTGCCAGCAGGAGGGGGCTAAATCAGCCCCAGCATTTT CASRRGLNQPQHF
- TRBJ1-1 - TRBV29-1 TGCAGCGTCGAAGGGACACGCCTTTATGAAGCTTTCTTT CSVEGTRLYEAFF
- TRBJ2-7 - TRBV27 TGTGCCAGCCGACTAGGGATCGAGCAGTACTTC CASRLGIEQYF
- TRBJ2-3 - TRBV7-2 TGTGCCAGCAGCCAGGATCGGTACACAGATACGCAGTATTTT CASSQDRYTDTQYF
TRBD2 TRBJ2-3 few TRBV29-1 TGCAGCGTGGGGAGGGGGACTAGCGGAGATACGCAGTATTTT CSVGRGTSGDTQYF
TRBD1 TRBJ1-1 - TRBV14 TGTGCCAGCTCAAAAGGGGGACAGGGGGCGCGAGCTTTCTTT CASSKGGQGARAFF
- TRBJ2-7 - TRBV9 TGTGCCAGCAGCGTTGAGGGAGAGGCTCAACGCGAGCAGTACTTC CASSVEGEAQREQYF
- TRBJ2-7 once TRBV30 TGTGCCTGGGCCCGGGATACTACCTTTCGGGGCGAGCAGTACTTC CAWARDTTFRGEQYF
- TRBJ1-5 - TRBV11-2 TGTGCACGAGGCCGTGATCAGCCCCAGCATTTT CARGRDQPQHF
- TRBJ2-1 - TRBV29-1 TGCAGCGTTGAAATTGATGGGAGCGGGCAGTTCTTC CSVEIDGSGQFF
- TRBJ1-5 - TRBV27 TGTGCCAGCAGTCCCTCGGCAGGCTTGGATCAGCCCCAGCATTTT CASSPSAGLDQPQHF
TRBD1 TRBJ1-4 - TRBV11-2 TGTGCCAGCAGCCGGGGACAGGATAATGAAAAACTGTTTTTT CASSRGQDNEKLFF
- TRBJ2-4 - TRBV19 TGTGCCAGTAGTATTGTGTCCTCAAACATTCAGTACTTC CASSIVSSNIQYF
TRBD2 TRBJ2-1 - TRBV7-8 TGTGCCAGCAGCACCGACTACAAGCCTAGCGGCTACAATGAGCAGTTCTTC CASSTDYKPSGYNEQFF